A single sample is the source of the 30 T cell receptor delta chains below, sequenced in a study of γδ T cells in repeated Plasmodium falciparum infection. Bulk repertoires came from Vgamma9/Vdelta2+ or Vdelta2-negative gammadelta T cells flow-sorted from PBMC. TCRdb repeated clone calling on the multiplex PCR reads with CATT. The sample has some 50,000 delta-chain clones; about 1.5% are singletons. Sequenced: gamma-delta T cells from blood. These TCRs come from a pool of human donors (malaria-infected and uninfected, not separated).

Concerning this clone: A far larger clone differs by one base, so this is likely a read error. Other DNA sequences in the same sample also yield this CDR3. The rearrangement links TRDV1 to TRDJ1; possible D gene TRDD2, 6 bases. In the absence of a J gene in TCRdb, the DNA was matched to germline to assign it here. This CDR3 spans 23 amino acids. The V end was cut by 0 bases, the J end by 0 bases, with 32 bases between. The germline V gene has CDR1 TSWWSYY and CDR2 QGS. CDR3 region: CALGELPLLRGGWDSAYTDKLIF. CDR3 coding DNA: TGTGCTCTTGGGGAACTTCCGCTCCTACGAGGGGGGTGGGATTCAGCGTACACCGATAAACTCATCTTT.

This clone has more than one count but fewer than ten. A clone one base away is much larger, so this may be a read error. This specimen includes other DNA sequences encoding the same CDR3. The chain links TRDV2 to TRDJ1; TRDD3 aligns across 7 bases. TCRdb lists no J gene, so it was determined here by aligning the DNA to germline. Looked up from germline, CDR1 is GEAIGNYY and CDR2 is EKD. V was pared by 0 bases and J by 7 bases, with 34 bases of the junction left unmatched. The CDR3 has 23 amino acids. The CDR3 coding sequence is TGTGCCTGTGACACCGCCCCGGCACGTGGAGTTGTGGATACGACCTACCTACCGGGTAAACTCATCTTT. Translation: CACDTAPARGVVDTTYLPGKLIF.

In this sample, this clone turned up a few times. It is likely a read error: a sequence one base away is far more abundant. The sample contains more than one DNA sequence encoding this CDR3. The chain uses TRDV1 and TRDJ1; D may be TRDD3 (10 bases). The J gene was not available in TCRdb and was assigned here by matching the DNA to germline segments. CDR3 length: 24 amino acids. The V and J ends lost 3 bases and 3 bases respectively, with 41 bases between them. Germline CDR1 and CDR2: TSWWSYY and QGS. The CDR3 here is CALGERFVGLPTLGDKGLSDKLIF. The CDR3 DNA reads as TGTGCTCTTGGGGAGCGGTTTGTAGGCCTTCCTACTCTGGGGGATAAGGGTCTATCCGATAAACTCATCTTT.

With respect to this clone: Being one base from a much bigger clone, this may be a read error. CDR3 in amino acids: CALGEPENLPVSTDNLIF. The CDR3 DNA follows: TGTGCTCTTGGGGAACCAGAGAACCTTCCCGTCTCCACCGATAACCTCATCTTT. The V gene corresponds to TRDV1; no J gene was called. Germline CDR1 reads TSWWSYY; CDR2 reads QGS. This CDR3 contains 18 residues.

This clone was detected only a few times. The TCRdb protein comes from a much larger clone and disagrees with this DNA's translation at residue 9, likely due to a read error; the protein given here is derived from the DNA. This sequence joins TRDV1 and TRDJ1; TRDD3 aligns across 10 bases. No J gene was available from TCRdb, and it was assigned here by a germline match of the DNA. This CDR3 contains 22 residues. The junction had 19 bases not matched to a gene; V was cut back by 0 bases and J by 0 bases. Looked up from germline, CDR1 is TSWWSYY and CDR2 is QGS. This CDR3 is CALGELSYDVLLGDAYTDKLIF. CDR3 nucleotide sequence: TGTGCTCTTGGGGAACTAAGCTACGACGTCTTACTGGGGGATGCTTACACCGATAAACTCATCTTT.

Comments on this clone: A far larger clone is a single base away, which makes a read error likely. Other DNA variants within this sample encode the same CDR3. The gene calls are TRDV1 and TRDJ1; TRDD3 aligns across 10 bases. The J gene, left out of TCRdb, was set here by checking the DNA against germline. The germline CDR1 and CDR2 sequences are TSWWSYY and QGS. The CDR3 is 20 residues long. CDR3 residues: CALGEPLRWYWGMRNDKLIF. In DNA, the CDR3 is TGTGCTCTCGGGGAACCACTTCGATGGTACTGGGGGATGCGGAACGATAAACTCATCTTT.

Of note for this clone: The protein that TCRdb holds for this DNA derives from a much larger clone and differs from the translated DNA at residue 12, which likely indicates a read error; the protein shown here is translated from the DNA. This chain's CDR3 is CALGTSIPTVWKYTDKLIF. CDR3 DNA sequence: TGTGCTCTTGGGACCTCTATTCCTACAGTGTGGAAGTACACCGATAAACTCATCTTT. The rearrangement joins TRDV1 to TRDJ1, with 7 bases fitting TRDD2. TCRdb leaves out the J gene; it was filled in here by matching the DNA to germline. CDR3 length: 19 residues. The junction had 18 bases not matched to a gene; V was cut back by 5 bases and J by 0 bases. Germline CDR1 TSWWSYY, CDR2 QGS.

This clone was counted a few times. This likely traces to a read error, being one base from a far larger clone. The same CDR3 arises from other DNA sequences in this sample as well. This chain joins TRDV1 and TRDJ1; 7 nucleotides line up with TRDD3. TCRdb gives no J gene; it was assigned here by matching the DNA to germline. Germline V CDR1 and CDR2: TSWWSYY, QGS. With V trimmed by 0 bases and J by 0 bases, 31 bases remained unmatched. This CDR3 is 25 amino acids long. The CDR3, as DNA: TGTGCTCTTGGGGAACTGTTTCACACTCTACGATTTCCTGGAGGATACGCGGGGTACACCGATAAACTCATCTTT. It codes for CALGELFHTLRFPGGYAGYTDKLIF.

A note on this clone: It differs at one base from a far larger clone, so likely a read error. This CDR3 is also generated by other DNA sequences in the sample. The V gene is TRDV1, the J gene TRDJ1, with 8 bases lining up with TRDD3. The J gene, left out of TCRdb, was set here by checking the DNA against germline. The CDR3 totals 21 residues. Germline V CDR1 and CDR2: TSWWSYY, QGS. J was trimmed by 10 bases and V by 7 bases; bases with no gene match: 35. The CDR3 region has the DNA TGTGCTCTTGCGGTGGAGACCCACTCCAACAATTACGACTGGGGGTTCACGCGACTCATCTTT. It specifies CALAVETHSNNYDWGFTRLIF.

In its sample, this clone was seen a few times. TCRdb's protein for this DNA is that of a much larger clone and differs from the translation at residue 7, likely a read error; the protein shown is the DNA translation. The chain joins TRDV1 to TRDJ1; 12 bases are a match to TRDD3. The CDR3 covers 24 residues. V was pared by 2 bases and J by 0 bases, with 25 bases of the junction left unmatched. Germline assignment: CDR1 TSWWSYY and CDR2 QGS. This CDR3 reads CALGEYIPITGGYLPHSYTDKLIF. In DNA, the CDR3 is TGTGCTCTTGGGGAATACATTCCTATTACTGGGGGATACTTACCGCACTCTTACACCGATAAACTCATCTTT.

This clone was observed a few times. The protein recorded in TCRdb matches a much larger clone and deviates from this DNA's translation at residue 3, suggesting a read error; the protein here is obtained by translating the DNA. The chain joins TRDV2 to TRDJ1, with TRDD3 matching over 9 bases. As TCRdb names no J gene, one was assigned here on the basis of a DNA match to germline. The CDR3 runs 17 residues. The germline gives CDR1 GEAIGNYY, CDR2 EKD. The CDR3 protein is CARDSLTGGPYTDKLIF. CDR3 DNA sequence: TGTGCCCGTGACAGCCTTACTGGGGGACCGTACACCGATAAACTCATCTTT.

This clone was counted ten times or more. This sequence joins TRDV3 and TRDJ1; 10 bases are shared with TRDD3. TCRdb lists no J gene, so it was determined here by aligning the DNA to germline. The CDR3 loop spans 15 amino acids. J was trimmed by 9 bases and V by 2 bases; bases with no gene match: 15. Germline values: CDR1 TVYSNPD, CDR2 GDNSRS (reference sequence). Here the CDR3 DNA reads TGTGCCTTTCGAGAGACTGGGGGATCCGCGGCGGAACTCATCTTT. Protein product: CAFRETGGSAAELIF.

This clone was recorded at least ten times. Other DNA sequences in this sample translate to the same CDR3. V and J are TRDV2 and TRDJ1, with a weak D call TRDD3 (5 bases). Germline CDR1 GEAIGNYY, CDR2 EKD. V shed 3 bases and J shed 0 bases, with 16 bases lying between them. The CDR3 contains 16 residues. CDR3 in amino acids: CACDRTGIINTDKLIF. Written as DNA, the CDR3 is TGTGCCTGTGACCGTACTGGTATTATCAACACCGATAAACTCATCTTT.

This clone was counted a few times. The translation of this DNA and the TCRdb protein of a much larger clone differ at residue 13, probably owing to a read error; the protein shown here is translated from the DNA. V and J are TRDV2 and TRDJ1; 11 nucleotides match TRDD3. TCRdb lists no J gene, so it was determined here by aligning the DNA to germline. The germline CDR1 and CDR2 sequences are GEAIGNYY and EKD. The CDR3 has 19 amino acids. The V gene end was trimmed by 0 bases and the J gene end by 0 bases; junction bases not matched to a gene: 11. The DNA of the CDR3 is TGTGCCTGTGACACCGGCCCTGGGGGATACCCTCCGCACACCGATAAACTCATCTTT. The encoded protein is CACDTGPGGYPPHTDKLIF.

About this clone: This is likely an artifact of a read error, given a far larger clone one base away. This specimen includes other DNA sequences encoding the same CDR3. J gene calling gave no result, while the V gene is TRDV2; TRDD3 is taken as the D call from the table, unchecked against the DNA. From germline, CDR1 is GEAIGNYY and CDR2 EKD. The CDR3 runs 17 residues. The CDR3 DNA is TGTGCCTGTGACACCGTACTGGGAACGAACCTGACAGCACAACTCTTTTTT. As protein: CACDTVLGTNLTAQLFF.

Only a few counts were recorded for this clone. TCRdb assigns this DNA the protein of a much larger clone, which departs from its translation at residue 9; this likely reflects a read error, and the protein shown comes from translating the DNA. The chain carries TRDV2 and TRDJ1; the D gene is possibly TRDD3 (5 bases). TCRdb carries no J gene annotation; the J gene was assigned here by matching the DNA with germline. Germline CDR1 and CDR2: GEAIGNYY and EKD. V lost 3 bases to trimming and J lost 0 bases, with 19 bases between them. The CDR3 length is 17 residues. CDR3 sequence reads: CACDSLQARGHTDKLIF. The CDR3 DNA reads as TGTGCCTGTGACTCCCTGCAAGCGAGGGGGCACACCGATAAACTCATCTTT.

Of note for this clone: TCRdb's entry gives the protein of a much larger clone, which mismatches this DNA's translation at residue 9, likely from a read error; the protein reported here is translated from the DNA. This sequence joins TRDV2 and TRDJ1; D remains unclear. The J gene, left out of TCRdb, was set here by checking the DNA against germline. Trimming pared 0 bases from V and 0 bases from J, leaving 22 bases between. This CDR3 contains 19 residues. Germline V gene sequence: CDR1 GEAIGNYY, CDR2 EKD. In nucleotides, the CDR3 is TGTGCCTGTGACACCGGCCAATTGAGGGAGCGGATGTACACCGATAAACTCATCTTT. This sequence encodes CACDTGQLRERMYTDKLIF.

With regard to this clone: Since a far larger clone is one base different, this is likely a read error. Other DNA sequences in this sample translate to the same CDR3. This chain uses TRDV2 with TRDJ1, with D possibly being TRDD2 or TRDD3 (5 bases each). TCRdb does not report a J gene; here it was assigned by matching the DNA to germline references. This CDR3 contains 17 residues. Germline V gives CDR1 GEAIGNYY, CDR2 EKD. CDR3 nucleotide sequence: TGCGCCTGTGACACGCTAGACGGGGGCCCTTCGTCAGATAAACTCATCTTT. This encodes CACDTLDGGPSSDKLIF.

This clone was counted between two and nine times. This likely came from a read error, as a far larger clone is one base away. Different DNA sequences within this sample yield the same CDR3. This CDR3 is CALGEFRSDKLIF. DNA of the CDR3: TGCGCTCTTGGGGAATTTCGCAGCGATAAACTCATCTTT. The chain uses TRDV1 and TRDJ1; tentative D call: TRDD3 (5 bases). The J gene is not listed in TCRdb, so it was assigned here from a DNA match to germline. The CDR3 is 13 residues long. Germline values: CDR1 TSWWSYY, CDR2 QGS.

This clone was picked up a small number of times. TCRdb's protein for this DNA is that of a much larger clone and differs from the translation at residue 8, likely a read error; the protein shown is the DNA translation. This chain connects TRDV1 to TRDJ1; 13 bases map to TRDD3. Assignment of the J gene here rests on matching the DNA to germline, because TCRdb gives none. The germline gives CDR1 TSWWSYY, CDR2 QGS. The CDR3 consists of 21 residues. V dropped 7 bases and J dropped 0; count of bases not matched to a gene: 20. The CDR3: CALDLPPGYWGIRGHTDKLIF. CDR3 bases: TGTGCTCTTGACCTACCTCCCGGGTACTGGGGGATACGGGGACACACCGATAAACTCATCTTT.

About this clone itself: TCRdb's listed protein matches a much larger clone and diverges from this DNA's translation at residue 9, likely through a read error; the protein shown comes from the DNA. This CDR3 reads CALGELYTALGDWQYTDKLIF. CDR3 coding DNA: TGTGCTCTTGGGGAACTATACACCGCACTGGGGGATTGGCAGTACACCGATAAACTCATCTTT. The rearrangement joins TRDV1 to TRDJ1, with 10 bases that match TRDD3. TCRdb is silent on the J gene; assignment here came from matching the DNA to germline. Looked up from germline, CDR1 is TSWWSYY and CDR2 is QGS. With 0 bases clipped from V and 0 bases from J, the junction kept 16 bases outside the gene matches. This CDR3 comprises 21 residues.

With regard to this clone: The protein recorded in TCRdb matches a much larger clone and deviates from this DNA's translation at residues 12 and 16, suggesting a read error; the protein here is obtained by translating the DNA. A V gene of TRDV2 was called, but no J gene was assigned; no DNA check was done on the table's D call, TRDD3. Germline lookup yields CDR1 GEAIGNYY and CDR2 EKD. The CDR3 sequence is 17 residues long. The CDR3 loop reads CACDTVGQPDHADKLTF. The DNA of the CDR3 is TGTGCCTGTGACACCGTGGGACAGCCAGACCACGCCGATAAACTCACCTTT.

In its sample, this clone was seen a few times. TCRdb pairs this DNA with a much larger clone's protein that differs at residue 5, likely a read error; the protein shown was translated from the DNA. The chain couples TRDV2 to TRDJ1; 11 bases match TRDD3. No J segment appears in TCRdb, so it was assigned here by matching the sequence to germline. Trimming took 3 bases from V and 0 from J; bases not matched to a gene: 8. The CDR3 covers 17 residues. Germline lookup yields CDR1 GEAIGNYY and CDR2 EKD. As DNA, the CDR3 is TGTGCCTGTGACGAACTGGGGGATAAAACTAACACCGATAAACTCATCTTT. It translates to CACDELGDKTNTDKLIF.

This clone was seen a handful of times. A far larger clone lies a single base away; this is likely a read error. Other DNA sequences in the sample encode the same CDR3. The gene calls are TRDV1 and TRDJ1; TRDD3 might be the D (6 bases). CDR1 is TSWWSYY and CDR2 is QGS in the germline V gene. The CDR3 is 17 amino acids. DNA of the CDR3: TGTGCTCTTGGGTATTCCCAGTACTGGGCGAACACCGATAAGCTCATCTTT. It is translated as CALGYSQYWANTDKLIF.

Notes on this clone: TCRdb shows a much larger clone's protein in place of this DNA's translation, and the two differ at residue 10, likely through a read error; the protein shown is translated from the DNA. The chain combines TRDV1 with TRDJ1, with 8 bases aligning to TRDD3. TCRdb records no J gene; here it was assigned by comparing the DNA to germline. V shed 4 bases, J shed 2 bases, and the junction held 24 bases outside the gene matches. The CDR3 has 21 residues. Germline values: CDR1 TSWWSYY, CDR2 QGS. The CDR3 is CALGVQTRYLTPGGPTDKLIF. The CDR3 region has the DNA TGTGCTCTTGGGGTCCAAACTCGATACCTTACCCCTGGGGGACCTACCGATAAACTCATCTTT.

Note on this clone: TCRdb's entry gives the protein of a much larger clone, which mismatches this DNA's translation at residue 8, likely from a read error; the protein reported here is translated from the DNA. The rearrangement uses TRDV1 and TRDJ2; D may be TRDD3 (6 bases). The CDR3 spans 19 residues. Germline lookup yields CDR1 TSWWSYY and CDR2 QGS. V lost 0 bases and J lost 9, with 26 bases in between. CDR3 nucleotide sequence: TGTGCTCTTGGGGAACTGGGTTCGACCCCCTCGGGGATCGAACCACAACTCTTCTTT. It codes for CALGELGSTPSGIEPQLFF.

This clone has at least ten counts. V is TRDV1 and J is TRDJ1, with TRDD3 as a possible D gene (5 bases). V was shortened by 0 bases and J by 5 bases, with 16 bases between the two germline ends. CDR3 size: 16 residues. The germline V gene encodes CDR1 TSWWSYY and CDR2 QGS. CDR3 residues: CALGELRGYLMDKLIF. For the CDR3, the DNA is TGTGCTCTTGGGGAACTACGGGGGTACCTGATGGATAAACTCATCTTT.

The V and J genes are TRDV2 and TRDJ1, with 8 bases that match TRDD3. TCRdb leaves out the J gene; it was filled in here by matching the DNA to germline. CDR3 length: 16 amino acids. J lost 3 bases, V lost 4 bases, and 12 bases had no gene match. CDR1 is GEAIGNYY and CDR2 is EKD in the germline V gene. CDR3 region: CACEGLLGAYADKLIF. DNA of the CDR3: TGTGCCTGTGAAGGCTTACTGGGGGCTTACGCCGATAAACTCATCTTT.

This clone has just a few counts. This probably arose from a read error, given a far larger clone one base away. Other DNA sequences in the same sample also yield this CDR3. The gene calls are TRDV1 and TRDJ1; D not certain. TCRdb supplies no J gene; here it was assigned by aligning the nucleotide sequence to germline. V lost 6 bases and J 0 bases, leaving 14 bases between the germline ends. This CDR3 contains 15 residues. The germline V gene has CDR1 TSWWSYY and CDR2 QGS. The CDR3 here is CALGEGKWYTDKLIF. The CDR3 nucleotides read TGTGCTCTTGGAGAAGGAAAGTGGTACACCGATAAACTCATCTTT.

Comments on this clone: A far bigger clonotype differs at one base, so this is likely a read error. Other nucleotide sequences in the sample specify the same CDR3. The V gene is TRDV1, the J gene TRDJ2; a possible D gene is TRDD3 (6 bases). TCRdb leaves out the J gene; it was filled in here by matching the DNA to germline. Germline V gene sequence: CDR1 TSWWSYY, CDR2 QGS. Trimming took 4 bases from V and 2 from J, leaving 23 bases between them. This CDR3 comprises 19 residues. The CDR3 sequence is CALGAPFPFWGGLTAQLFF. CDR3 DNA: TGTGCTCTTGGGGCCCCATTCCCCTTTTGGGGGGGATTGACAGCACAACTCTTCTTT.